These 7 T cell receptor beta chains were all obtained from the same sample, sequenced in a study of cytomegalovirus exposure and HLA in healthy donors. Sequenced by immunoSEQ multiplex PCR; TCRdb stores in-frame clones only, minus some. The table shows more than 300,000 clones, with around 86% occurring only once. The sample consisted of PBMCs. Source of these receptors: a woman aged 18-35 years in good health and CMV-seronegative.

The chain has TRBV11-2 and TRBJ2-7, with a tentative D call TRBD1 (5 bases). The CDR3 length is 16 residues. Trimming left V 0 bases short and J 2 bases short, with 14 bases between. CDR1 is SGHAT and CDR2 is FQNNGV in the germline V gene. CDR3 coding DNA: TGTGCCAGCAGCTTAGATGGGGTGGGGCTGCCCTACGAGCAGTACTTC. Its translation is CASSLDGVGLPYEQYF.

The V gene is TRBV5-4, the J gene TRBJ1-1; D perhaps matches TRBD1 (6 bases). Germline loops: CDR1 SGHNT, CDR2 YYREEE (reference sequence). V was cut by 4 bases and J by 4 bases, with 20 bases left in between. There are 16 residues in the CDR3. CDR3 sequence: CASSKLAGERGTEAFF. As DNA, the CDR3 is TGTGCCAGCAGCAAACTGGCAGGGGAGAGGGGCACTGAAGCTTTCTTT.

The chain employs TRBV5-1 and TRBJ2-5; D is uncertain. Trimming stripped 4 bases from V and 2 bases from J, with 6 bases between. This CDR3 is 12 amino acids long. From germline, CDR1 is SGHRS and CDR2 YFSETQ. CDR3 loop: CASSSNQETQYF. In nucleotides, the CDR3 is TGCGCCAGCAGCAGCAATCAAGAGACCCAGTACTTC.

The chain links TRBV5-4 to TRBJ1-3; TRBD1 matches at 8 bases. This CDR3 has 15 amino acids. V gave up 0 bases and J gave up 3 bases; unmatched junction bases: 2. Germline V lookup: CDR1 SGHNT, CDR2 YYREEE (reference sequence). This CDR3 is CASSLGQGNGNTIYF. DNA of the CDR3: TGTGCCAGCAGCTTGGGACAGGGGAATGGAAACACCATATATTTT. Combining the CDR3 with reference TRBV5-4 and TRBJ1-3 gives the whole variable domain ETGVTQSPTHLIKTRGQQVTLRCSSQSGHNTVSWYQQALGQGPQFIFQYYREEENGRGNFPPRFSGLQFPNYSSELNVNALELDDSALYLCASSLGQGNGNTIYFGEGSWLTVV.

The CDR3 DNA sequence: TGTGCCAGCAGTTTTGGCCTGAACACCGGGGAGCTGTTTTTT. This codes for CASSFGLNTGELFF. This chain links TRBV27 with TRBJ2-2; no reliable D call. V gave up 3 bases and J gave up 1 base, with 6 bases separating them. The CDR3 length is 14 residues. Germline V CDR1 and CDR2: MNHEY, SMNVEV (reference sequence).

This clone was recorded only once. CDR3: CATSSGTGREKLFF. The CDR3, as DNA: TGTGCCACCAGCAGCGGGACAGGGAGGGAAAAACTGTTTTTT. The V gene is TRBV15, the J gene TRBJ1-4; TRBD1 matches 9 bases. The CDR3 runs to 14 residues. Germline V lookup: CDR1 LNHNV, CDR2 YYDKDF (reference sequence). V gave up 3 bases and J gave up 8 bases; unmatched junction bases: 4.

The rearrangement joins TRBV7-8 to TRBJ2-3; D call uncertain. Germline V gives CDR1 SGHVS, CDR2 FQNEAQ. Trimming pared 4 bases from V and 4 bases from J, leaving 12 bases between. This CDR3 region has 14 residues. The CDR3 DNA follows: TGTGCCAGCAGCTCCCCTACGCTAGCAGATACGCAGTATTTT. Protein: CASSSPTLADTQYF. Full variable domain (missing parts from reference TRBV7-8 and TRBJ2-3): GAGVSQSPRYKVAKRGQDVALRCDPISGHVSLFWYQQALGQGPEFLTYFQNEAQLDKSGLPSDRFFAERPEGSVSTLKIQRTQQEDSAVYLCASSSPTLADTQYFGPGTRLTVL.